These 20 T cell receptor beta chains came from one sample sequenced in a study of T cells after yellow fever vaccination. TCRdb reanalysed the 5' RACE reads using MiXCR and keeps one entry per CDR3 protein. In the table there are 45,000 to 60,000 distinct CDR3 sequences, 5.7% of which are singletons. The material sequenced was PBMCs, either bulk or a sorted T-cell subset (CD4+, CD8+, memory, or dextramer-sorted; not recorded which), taken on the day of the yellow fever booster vaccination. All receptors come from a man between 18 and 29 years old who received the YFV17D yellow fever vaccine.

This clonotype was detected many times. As DNA, the CDR3 is TGTGCCAGCAGTTTGGGACAGGGGGTCTACAATGAGCAGTTCTTC. It is translated as CASSLGQGVYNEQFF. The rearrangement uses TRBV6-2 or TRBV6-3 and TRBJ2-1; 11 bases align to TRBD1. This CDR3 has 15 residues. The V and J ends lost 4 bases and 3 bases, in that order; junction bases with no gene match: 2. Per germline, CDR1 MNHEY and CDR2 SVGEGT.

This clonotype has a handful of counts. The chain is built from TRBV29-1 and TRBJ2-5; perhaps TRBD2 as D (6 bases). This CDR3 is 16 amino acids long. The V gene lost 5 bases and the J gene lost 1 base, with 20 bases spanning the gap. The V gene's germline CDR1 is SQVTM and CDR2 ANQGSEA. The CDR3 bases are TGCAGCGTTCACGCGTCAACGGGGGTCTCCCAAGAGACCCAGTACTTC. This encodes CSVHASTGVSQETQYF.

This clonotype was detected many times. The chain links TRBV6-5 to TRBJ2-3, with D possibly matching TRBD1 (6 bases). V was shortened by 4 bases and J by 1 base, with 9 bases between the two germline ends. The CDR3 extends over 14 amino acids. From germline, CDR1 is MNHEY and CDR2 SVGAGI. Here the CDR3 reads CASSSNRGTDTQYF. In nucleotides, the CDR3 is TGTGCCAGCAGTTCAAACAGGGGCACAGATACGCAGTATTTT.

The rearrangement links TRBV20-1 to TRBJ1-2, with D possibly being TRBD1 (6 bases). There are 15 residues in the CDR3. V lost 1 base to trimming and J lost 4 bases, with 16 bases between them. The germline gives CDR1 DFQATT, CDR2 SNEGSKA (reference sequence). DNA of the CDR3: TGCAGTGCTAGAGGCCCCCGGGACATAGGCTATGGCTACACCTTC. Translated: CSARGPRDIGYGYTF.

This clonotype was counted many times. The chain carries TRBV7-2 and TRBJ2-7; either TRBD1 or TRBD2 may supply D (5 bases each). Germline V gene sequence: CDR1 SGHTA, CDR2 FQGNSA. V lost 5 bases and J 4 bases, leaving 21 bases between the germline ends. There are 16 residues in the CDR3. CDR3 DNA: TGTGCCAGCAGCCTCGGGGACGGCTACTCGGCGTACGAGCAGTACTTC. Protein sequence: CASSLGDGYSAYEQYF.

This clonotype has at least ten counts. A read error may account for a junction end that differs from germline. This chain uses TRBV7-7 with TRBJ2-3, with 8 bases identical to TRBD1. This CDR3 contains 15 residues. The germline gives CDR1 SSHAT, CDR2 FNYEAQ (reference sequence). The CDR3, as DNA: TGTGCTAGCAGCTTAGGTCAGGGGGCGCGAGATACGCAGTATTTT. It specifies CASSLGQGARDTQYF.

This chain joins TRBV5-5 and TRBJ1-2; 7 bases are a match to TRBD1. V trimming: 0 bases; J trimming: 7 bases; junction bases outside the gene matches: 3. This CDR3 contains 13 residues. The germline V gene encodes CDR1 SGHKS and CDR2 YYEKEE (reference sequence). CDR3 amino acids: CASSLEGAGGYTF. DNA of the CDR3: TGTGCCAGCAGCTTGGAGGGGGCTGGTGGCTACACCTTC.

This clonotype appeared many times. This chain joins TRBV5-1 and TRBJ1-3; unclear D gene. V was shortened by 0 bases and J by 4 bases, with 20 bases between the two germline ends. Per germline, CDR1 SGHRS and CDR2 YFSETQ. CDR3 size: 18 residues. DNA of the CDR3: TGCGCCAGCAGCTTGGCCCGGCTGGGAAGCATATCCGGAAACACCATATATTTT. Protein: CASSLARLGSISGNTIYF. Full variable domain (outside the CDR3, taken from reference TRBV5-1 and TRBJ1-3): KAGVTQTPRYLIKTRGQQVTLSCSPISGHRSVSWYQQTPGQGLQFLFEYFSETQRNKGNFPGRFSGRQFSNSRSEMNVSTLELGDSALYLCASSLARLGSISGNTIYFGEGSWLTVV.

This clonotype appeared a few times. This chain links TRBV7-9 with TRBJ2-7, with TRBD1 matching over 7 bases. After removal of 0 bases from V and 6 bases from J, the junction contained 5 bases not matched to a gene. Looked up from germline, CDR1 is SEHNR and CDR2 is FQNEAQ (reference sequence). The CDR3 is 14 amino acids. CDR3 region: CASSLAATGTEQYV. DNA of the CDR3: TGTGCCAGCAGCTTAGCGGCGACAGGGACCGAGCAGTACGTC.

This clonotype was counted at least ten times. V gene TRBV3-1 combines with J gene TRBJ1-6, with 12 bases lining up with TRBD1. Germline V gives CDR1 LGHDT, CDR2 YNNKEL (reference sequence). V shed 4 bases, J shed 10 bases, and the junction held 5 bases outside the gene matches. The CDR3 length is 15 residues. CDR3 amino acids: CASSRRDRGLSPLHF. CDR3 DNA sequence: TGTGCCAGCAGCCGCCGGGACAGGGGGCTGTCACCCCTCCACTTT.

The sample holds many counts of this clonotype. The chain uses TRBV7-2 and TRBJ1-2; D not resolved. In germline, CDR1 is SGHTA, CDR2 FQGNSA. The length of the CDR3 is 12 residues. The germline V and J ends were trimmed by 4 bases and 8 bases, with 11 bases remaining between them. CDR3 nucleotide sequence: TGTGCCAGCAGCTCGACCTGGAAAGGCTACACCTTC. This translates into CASSSTWKGYTF.

There are many counts of this clonotype. The rearrangement links TRBV5-1 to TRBJ2-7; D might be TRBD2 (5 bases). The germline V and J ends were trimmed by 4 bases and 3 bases, with 17 bases remaining between them. Germline lookup yields CDR1 SGHRS and CDR2 YFSETQ. CDR3 length equals 15 residues. Written as DNA, the CDR3 is TGCGCCAGCAGCCCGCTCCCGGAGGCGAGCTACGAGCAGTACGTC. Amino acid sequence: CASSPLPEASYEQYV.

This clonotype was seen a few times. V usage is TRBV5-1 and J usage is TRBJ2-2; D ambiguous. V lost 4 bases and J lost 6, with 13 bases in between. The germline V gene encodes CDR1 SGHRS and CDR2 YFSETQ. The CDR3 has 14 amino acids. The CDR3 DNA sequence: TGCGCCAGCAGCACCCCCTCTGTGGCCGGGGAGCTGTTTTTT. Protein product: CASSTPSVAGELFF.

This clonotype came up a few times. The chain has TRBV7-9 and TRBJ2-2; D remains unclear. Trimming removed 8 bases at V and 6 bases at J, with 13 bases between. CDR1 SEHNR and CDR2 FQNEAQ come from the germline V gene (reference sequence). This CDR3 region has 13 residues. As DNA, the CDR3 is TGTGCCAGCCACGGACCGTCTGCCGGGGAGCTGTTTTTT. It yields the protein CASHGPSAGELFF.

This clonotype was seen at least ten times. The chain joins TRBV5-1 to TRBJ2-7, with D perhaps TRBD2 (6 bases). Trimming stripped 0 bases from V and 3 bases from J, with 13 bases between. Germline V gene sequence: CDR1 SGHRS, CDR2 YFSETQ. CDR3 length equals 15 residues. The CDR3 nucleotides are TGCGCCAGCAGCTTGGGGGATTTTAGCGGCTACGAGCAGTACTTC. The encoded protein is CASSLGDFSGYEQYF.

This clonotype appeared a few times. The V gene is TRBV10-3, the J gene TRBJ2-3; the match to TRBD2 covers 8 bases. V was clipped by 5 bases and J by 2 bases; unmatched bases: 6. The V gene's germline CDR1 is ENHRY and CDR2 SYGVKD. This CDR3 contains 15 residues. In DNA, the CDR3 is TGTGCCATCAGTCTGAGCGGGGGACCCACAGATACGCAGTATTTT. This codes for CAISLSGGPTDTQYF.

The J gene is TRBJ1-5, the V gene TRBV5-6; tentative D call: TRBD1 (5 bases). The germline V gene has CDR1 SGHDT and CDR2 YYEEEE. The CDR3 length is 13 residues. The V end lost 6 bases, the J end lost 7 bases, and 14 bases lay between the germline ends. The CDR3 reads CASTLGGGQPQHF. CDR3 DNA: TGTGCCAGCACCCTCGGTGGGGGACAGCCCCAGCATTTT.

At least ten counts were recorded for this clonotype. The chain carries TRBV12-3 or TRBV12-4 and TRBJ1-5; 7 bases fit TRBD1. The CDR3 runs to 15 residues. After removal of 6 bases from V and 0 bases from J, the junction contained 5 bases not matched to a gene. The CDR3 nucleotides are TGTGCCAGCAGCTCGACAGGGTATAGCAATCAGCCCCAGCATTTT. This codes for CASSSTGYSNQPQHF.

This clonotype showed up many times. A junction end diverges from the germline sequence, so it may reflect a read error. This chain connects TRBV7-8 to TRBJ2-7; TRBD2 aligns across 8 bases. The CDR3 is 15 residues long. Germline CDR1 and CDR2: SGHVS and FQNEAQ. This chain's CDR3 is CASSLVRAGGPDSHF. The CDR3 DNA follows: TGTGCCAGCAGCTTAGTACGCGCGGGGGGCCCAGACAGTCACTTC.

This clonotype appeared a few times. The rearrangement links TRBV9 to TRBJ2-2; 8 bases fit TRBD2. CDR1 is SGDLS, CDR2 YYNGEE, per germline. The CDR3 is 18 residues long. V lost 4 bases, J lost 1 base, and 12 bases stayed unmatched. The CDR3 protein is CASSTATLAAVNTGELFF. The DNA of the CDR3 is TGTGCCAGCAGCACCGCTACACTAGCGGCGGTGAACACCGGGGAGCTGTTTTTT.